This TCR beta chain came from a study of T cells of healthy individuals. Each CDR3 protein gets one entry after TCRdb re-called the 5' RACE reads with MiXCR. The sample consists of tens of thousands of distinct CDR3 sequences, around 15% of them appearing once. This clonotype was picked up a small number of times. The source is a human donor in good health.

DNA of the CDR3: TGTGCCAGCAGCGGACTAGCGGTGAACACCGGGGAGCTGTTTTTT. Amino acid sequence: CASSGLAVNTGELFF. The chain recombines TRBV2 with TRBJ2-2; 10 bases are shared with TRBD2. The CDR3 is 15 amino acids. The germline V gene has CDR1 SNHLY and CDR2 FYNNEI. V was pared by 6 bases and J by 1 base, with 2 bases of the junction left unmatched. Complete variable domain (other parts from reference TRBV2 and TRBJ2-2): EPEVTQTPSHQVTQMGQEVILRCVPISNHLYFYWYRQILGQKVEFLVSFYNNEISEKSEIFDDQFSVERPDGSNFTLKIRSTKLEDSAMYFCASSGLAVNTGELFFGEGSRLTVL.